The sequence of this T cell receptor beta chain was determined in a study of blood T cell repertoires in COVID-19. Background on the study: Some COVID-19 samples were acute and others convalescent; all came from the United States, Italy and Spain.

As handled by the study authors: Quantification of nucleated cells was approximated via reference gene primer amplification. Sequencing used immunoSEQ multiplex PCR; TCRdb keeps in-frame clones, though not all of them. V, J and clone size reflect that table, while D and trimming were determined from the DNA. The sample has 150,000 to 200,000 clones, 84% seen once. Enrolled through a virtual design, the participants were between 18 and 89 years of age and came from around 25 US areas. Cohort 3 recovery required two negative PCRs, clearance, or symptom resolution. The germline V and J ends were trimmed by 3 bases and 4 bases, with 9 bases remaining between them. The CDR3 runs 13 residues. CDR1 ENHRY and CDR2 SYGVKD come from the germline V gene.

The chain links TRBV10-3 to TRBJ1-2; a weak D match, TRBD1 (5 bases). The receptor's source is a woman aged 45 to 65 who had recovered from COVID-19. The sequencing sample was made of PBMCs or T cells enriched from blood (not recorded which). In DNA, the CDR3 is TGTGCCATCAGTGACCGGAGGGGCTATGGCTACACCTTC. Its protein is CAISDRRGYGYTF.